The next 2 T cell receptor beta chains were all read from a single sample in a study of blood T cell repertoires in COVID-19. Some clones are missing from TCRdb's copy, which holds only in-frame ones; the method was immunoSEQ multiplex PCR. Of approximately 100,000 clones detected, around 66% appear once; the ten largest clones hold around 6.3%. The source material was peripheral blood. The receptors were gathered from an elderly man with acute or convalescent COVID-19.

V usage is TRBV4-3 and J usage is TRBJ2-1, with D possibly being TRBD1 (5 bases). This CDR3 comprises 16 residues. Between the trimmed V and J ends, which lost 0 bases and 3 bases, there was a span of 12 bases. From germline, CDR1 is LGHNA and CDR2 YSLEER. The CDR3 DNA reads TGCGCCAGCAGCCAAGAGGACCAGCAGGGCTACAATGAGCAGTTCTTC. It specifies CASSQEDQQGYNEQFF.

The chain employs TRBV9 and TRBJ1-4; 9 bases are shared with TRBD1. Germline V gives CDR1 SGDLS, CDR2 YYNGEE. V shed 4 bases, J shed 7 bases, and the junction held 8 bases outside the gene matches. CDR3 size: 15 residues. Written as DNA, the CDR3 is TGTGCCAGCAGCACATCGACAGGGGGGTCTGAAAAACTGTTTTTT. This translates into CASSTSTGGSEKLFF.